This T cell receptor (beta chain) was sequenced for a study of control samples from healthy donors and cancer patients. Generated by immunoSEQ multiplex PCR, the TCRdb table keeps only in-frame clones and is missing some. This table holds 55,000 to 65,000 clones, around 87% found once. This clone was observed a handful of times. The CDR3 length is 17 residues. CDR1 is SGDLS, CDR2 YYNGEE, per germline. Unmatched junction bases numbered 7, after V lost 0 bases and J lost 5 bases. This sequence was found in a woman aged 60-70 years with lung cancer. V is TRBV9 and J is TRBJ1-6; the match to TRBD1 covers 8 bases. Sequenced input: PBMCs. This CDR3 is CASSVDSGQGHNSPLHF. DNA of the CDR3: TGTGCCAGCAGCGTAGACTCCGGACAGGGTCATAATTCACCCCTCCACTTT.